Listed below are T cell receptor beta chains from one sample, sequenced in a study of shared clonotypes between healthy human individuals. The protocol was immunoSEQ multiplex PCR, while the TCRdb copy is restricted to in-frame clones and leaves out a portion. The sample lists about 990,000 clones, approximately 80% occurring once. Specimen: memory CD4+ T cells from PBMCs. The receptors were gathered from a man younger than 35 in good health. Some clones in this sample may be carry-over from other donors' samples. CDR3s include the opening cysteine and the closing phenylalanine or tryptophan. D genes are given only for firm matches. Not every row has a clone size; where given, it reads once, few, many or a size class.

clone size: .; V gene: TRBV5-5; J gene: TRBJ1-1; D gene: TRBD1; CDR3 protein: CASSRTTGPEAFF; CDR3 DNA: TGTGCCAGCAGCCGAACGACAGGGCCTGAAGCTTTCTTT
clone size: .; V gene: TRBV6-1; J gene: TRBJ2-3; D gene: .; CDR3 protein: CACRGSTDTQYF; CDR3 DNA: TGTGCCTGCAGAGGCTCTACAGATACGCAGTATTTT
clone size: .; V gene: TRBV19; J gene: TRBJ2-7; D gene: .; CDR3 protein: CASSIRADSYEQYF; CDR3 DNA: TGTGCCAGTAGTATACGAGCGGATTCCTACGAGCAGTACTTC
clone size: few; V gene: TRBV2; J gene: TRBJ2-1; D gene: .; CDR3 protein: CASSGNQARSYNEQFF; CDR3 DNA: TGTGCCAGCAGTGGGAACCAAGCGAGGTCCTACAATGAGCAGTTCTTC
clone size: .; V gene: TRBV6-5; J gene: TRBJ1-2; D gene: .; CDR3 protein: CPETTGARYGYTF; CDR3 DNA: TGTCCGGAAACGACGGGGGCTCGGTATGGCTACACCTTC
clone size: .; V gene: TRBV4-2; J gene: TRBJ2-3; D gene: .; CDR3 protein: CASSQETGPPPDTQYF; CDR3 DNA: TGTGCCAGCAGCCAAGAAACCGGGCCGCCCCCAGATACGCAGTATTTT
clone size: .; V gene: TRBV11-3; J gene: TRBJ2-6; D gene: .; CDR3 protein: CASSSRGTGAGANVLTF; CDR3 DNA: TGTGCCAGCAGCTCCCGAGGGACTGGAGCTGGGGCCAACGTCCTGACTTTC
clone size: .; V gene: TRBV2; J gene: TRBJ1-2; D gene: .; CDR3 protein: CVTWGGSLALYGYTF; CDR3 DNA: TGCGTCACCTGGGGAGGGTCGCTTGCCCTCTATGGCTACACCTTC
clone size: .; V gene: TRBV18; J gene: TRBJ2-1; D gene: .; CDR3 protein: CASSPPPTWSEQFF; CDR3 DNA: TGTGCCAGCTCACCCCCCCCTACGTGGTCTGAGCAGTTCTTC
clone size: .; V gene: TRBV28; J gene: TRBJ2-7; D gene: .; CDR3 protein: CASRPTGAYEQYF; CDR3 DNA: TGTGCCAGCAGACCGACAGGAGCCTACGAGCAGTACTTC
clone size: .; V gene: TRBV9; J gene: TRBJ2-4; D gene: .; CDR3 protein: CASSPNVAKNIQYF; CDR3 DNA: TGTGCCAGCAGCCCCAACGTAGCCAAAAACATTCAGTACTTC
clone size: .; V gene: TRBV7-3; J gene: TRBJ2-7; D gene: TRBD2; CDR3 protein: CASRRPGLADYEQYF; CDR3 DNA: TGTGCCAGCAGACGACCGGGACTAGCGGACTACGAGCAGTACTTC
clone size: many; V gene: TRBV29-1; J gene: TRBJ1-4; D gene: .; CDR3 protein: CSVCRGQNEKLFF; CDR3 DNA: TGCAGCGTCTGCCGGGGCCAAAATGAAAAACTGTTTTTT
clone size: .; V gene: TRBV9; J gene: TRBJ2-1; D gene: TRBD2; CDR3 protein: CASSPRLAGLYNEQFF; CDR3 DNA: TGTGCCAGCAGCCCTCGACTAGCGGGTCTTTACAATGAGCAGTTCTTC
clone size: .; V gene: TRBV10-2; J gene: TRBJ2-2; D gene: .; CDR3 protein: CASSGLVGTGELFF; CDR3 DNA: TGCGCCAGCAGTGGGCTAGTGGGCACCGGGGAGCTGTTTTTT
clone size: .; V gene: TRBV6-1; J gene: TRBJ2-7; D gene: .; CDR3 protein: CASRPGTSGYEQYF; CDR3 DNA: TGTGCCAGCAGACCCGGGACCTCGGGGTATGAGCAGTACTTC
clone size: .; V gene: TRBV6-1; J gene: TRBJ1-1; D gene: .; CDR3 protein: CASSGGAVLAFF; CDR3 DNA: TGTGCCAGCAGTGGAGGGGCGGTGCTGGCTTTCTTT
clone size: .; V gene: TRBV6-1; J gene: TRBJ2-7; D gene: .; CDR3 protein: CASSERPSRREQYF; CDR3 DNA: TGTGCCAGCAGTGAACGGCCCAGCCGAAGGGAGCAGTACTTC
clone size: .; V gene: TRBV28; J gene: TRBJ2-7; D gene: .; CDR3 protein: CASKGTSYEQYF; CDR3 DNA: TGTGCCAGCAAAGGCACTTCCTACGAGCAGTACTTC
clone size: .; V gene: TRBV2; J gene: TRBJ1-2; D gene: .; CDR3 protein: CASSDGSSGYTF; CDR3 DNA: TGTGCCAGCAGTGATGGTTCTTCTGGCTACACCTTC
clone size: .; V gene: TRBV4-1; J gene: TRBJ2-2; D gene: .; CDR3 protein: CASSQGHLNTGELFF; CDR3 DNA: TGCGCCAGCAGCCAAGGGCACTTGAACACCGGGGAGCTGTTTTTT
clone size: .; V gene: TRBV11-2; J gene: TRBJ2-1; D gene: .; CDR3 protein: CASSLGAVNEQFF; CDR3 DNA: TGTGCCAGCAGCTTAGGGGCGGTCAATGAGCAGTTCTTC
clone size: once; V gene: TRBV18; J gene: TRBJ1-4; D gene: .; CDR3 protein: CASSPTGQRPTNEKLFF; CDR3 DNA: TGTGCCAGCTCACCCACAGGACAGCGCCCAACTAATGAAAAACTGTTTTTT
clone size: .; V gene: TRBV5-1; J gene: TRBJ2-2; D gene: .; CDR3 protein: CASSFGHYTGELFF; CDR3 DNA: TGCGCCAGCAGCTTCGGACACTACACCGGGGAGCTGTTTTTT
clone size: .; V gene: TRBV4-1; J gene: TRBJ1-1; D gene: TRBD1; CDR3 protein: CASSPTGTGNTEAFF; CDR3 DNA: TGCGCCAGCAGCCCGACGGGGACAGGGAACACTGAAGCTTTCTTT
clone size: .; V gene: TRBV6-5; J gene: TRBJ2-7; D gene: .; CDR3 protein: CASTGFWGEWYEQYF; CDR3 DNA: TGTGCCAGCACGGGATTCTGGGGGGAGTGGTACGAGCAGTACTTC
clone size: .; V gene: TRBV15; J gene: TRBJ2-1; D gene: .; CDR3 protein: CATSRVGPYNEQFF; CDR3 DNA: TGTGCCACCAGCAGAGTGGGGCCCTACAATGAGCAGTTCTTC
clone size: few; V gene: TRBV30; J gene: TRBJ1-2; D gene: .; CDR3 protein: CAWNFNYGYTF; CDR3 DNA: TGTGCCTGGAACTTTAACTATGGCTACACCTTC
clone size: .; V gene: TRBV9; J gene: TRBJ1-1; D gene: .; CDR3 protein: CASSVGPLDTEAFF; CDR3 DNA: TGTGCCAGCAGCGTGGGACCTTTAGACACTGAAGCTTTCTTT
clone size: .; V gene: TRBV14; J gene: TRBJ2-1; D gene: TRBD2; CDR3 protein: CASSPGISGRNEQFF; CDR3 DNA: TGTGCCAGCAGCCCCGGCATTAGCGGGAGGAATGAGCAGTTCTTC
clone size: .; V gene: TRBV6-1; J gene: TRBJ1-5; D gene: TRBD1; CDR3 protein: CASSDSLDRGQPQHF; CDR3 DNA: TGTGCCAGCAGTGATTCTTTGGACAGGGGCCAGCCCCAGCATTTT
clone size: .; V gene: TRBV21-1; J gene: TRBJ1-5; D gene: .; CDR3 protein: CASSRDRGREAQGKGALGNQPQHF; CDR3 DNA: TGTGCCAGCAGTCGGGACAGGGGGCGAGAGGCCCAGGGAAAGGGGGCATTAGGGAATCAGCCCCAGCATTTT
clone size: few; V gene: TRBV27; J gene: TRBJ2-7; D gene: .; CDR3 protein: CASSPRQASYEQYF; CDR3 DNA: TGTGCCAGCAGTCCTCGACAGGCGAGCTACGAGCAGTACTTC
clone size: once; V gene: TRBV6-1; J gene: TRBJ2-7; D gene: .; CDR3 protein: CASSERVATYEQYF; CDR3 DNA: TGTGCCAGCAGTGAACGTGTCGCAACCTACGAGCAGTACTTC
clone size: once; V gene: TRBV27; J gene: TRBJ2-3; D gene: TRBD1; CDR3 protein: CASSLYRGSTDTQYF; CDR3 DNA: TGTGCCAGCAGTTTATACAGGGGGAGCACAGATACGCAGTATTTT
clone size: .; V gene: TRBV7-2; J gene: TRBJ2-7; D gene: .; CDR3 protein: CASSLVAGNEQYF; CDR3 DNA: TGTGCCAGCAGCTTAGTAGCAGGGAACGAGCAGTACTTC
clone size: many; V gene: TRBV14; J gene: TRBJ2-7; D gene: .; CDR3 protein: CASSLNLGMHEQYF; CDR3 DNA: TGTGCCAGCAGCCTCAACTTAGGCATGCACGAGCAGTACTTC
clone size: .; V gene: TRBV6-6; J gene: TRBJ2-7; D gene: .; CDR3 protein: CASSRPDGSYEQYF; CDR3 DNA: TGTGCCAGCAGCCGACCGGACGGATCCTACGAGCAGTACTTC
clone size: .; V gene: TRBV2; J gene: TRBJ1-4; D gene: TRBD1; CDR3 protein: CASSETGTGDEKLFF; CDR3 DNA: TGTGCCAGCAGTGAAACCGGGACAGGGGATGAAAAACTGTTTTTT
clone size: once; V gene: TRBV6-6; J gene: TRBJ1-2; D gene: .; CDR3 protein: CASSPRGGGYTF; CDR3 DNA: TGTGCCAGCAGTCCCCGGGGGGGCGGCTACACCTTC
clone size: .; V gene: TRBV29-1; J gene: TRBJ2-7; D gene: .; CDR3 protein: CSVGQYGEQYF; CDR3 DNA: TGCAGCGTCGGACAGTACGGCGAGCAGTACTTC
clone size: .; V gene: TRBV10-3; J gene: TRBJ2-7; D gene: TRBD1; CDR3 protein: CAISESGQGPYEQYF; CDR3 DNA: TGTGCCATCAGTGAGTCGGGACAGGGTCCCTACGAGCAGTACTTC
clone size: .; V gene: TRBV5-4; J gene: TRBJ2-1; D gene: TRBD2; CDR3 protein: CASSFGTSGDNEQFF; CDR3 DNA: TGTGCCAGCAGCTTCGGGACTAGCGGTGACAATGAGCAGTTCTTC
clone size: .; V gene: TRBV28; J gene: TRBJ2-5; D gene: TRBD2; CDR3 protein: CASSLTSGQETQYF; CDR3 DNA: TGTGCCAGCAGTTTGACTAGCGGGCAAGAGACCCAGTACTTC
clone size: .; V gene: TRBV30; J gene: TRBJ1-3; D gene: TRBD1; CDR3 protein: CAWTQGGHSGNTIYF; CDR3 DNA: TGTGCCTGGACGCAGGGGGGGCACTCTGGAAACACCATATATTTT